This passage covers 16 T cell receptor beta chains from one sample sequenced in a study of OX40 agonist ivuxolimab in advanced cancers. Clones were read by immunoSEQ multiplex PCR, and TCRdb kept only the in-frame ones, dropping some. The sample holds about 48,000 clones, 80% to 90% seen once. This sample comprised CD4+ or CD8+ T cells sorted from blood, obtained in a trial of the OX40 agonist ivuxolimab. Receptor source: an adult with an advanced solid tumor such as melanoma, head and neck, liver or kidney cancer.

This clone has more than one count but fewer than ten. The V call is TRBV13, the J call TRBJ1-1; D is undetermined. This CDR3 is 11 amino acids long. Trimming removed 3 bases from V and 6 bases from J, with 5 bases in between. Germline CDR1 is PRHDT and CDR2 is FYEKMQ (reference sequence). The CDR3 DNA follows: TGTGCCAGCAGCTTTAGGGCTGAAGCTTTCTTT. This translates into CASSFRAEAFF.

V and J are TRBV25-1 and TRBJ2-2; D remains ambiguous. The length of the CDR3 is 15 residues. V lost 6 bases and J 0 bases, leaving 11 bases between the germline ends. Germline values: CDR1 MGHDK, CDR2 SYGVNS. The CDR3 DNA reads as TGTGCCAGCAGAGACGACATAGCGAACACCGGGGAGCTGTTTTTT. Translated, it gives CASRDDIANTGELFF. Filled out from reference TRBV25-1 and TRBJ2-2, the complete variable domain reads EADIYQTPRYLVIGTGKKITLECSQTMGHDKMYWYQQDPGMELHLIHYSYGVNSTEKGDLSSESTVSRIRTEHFPLTLESARPSHTSQYLCASRDDIANTGELFFGEGSRLTVL.

V is TRBV5-5 and J is TRBJ1-3; D remains ambiguous. V lost 4 bases and J lost 0, with 14 bases in between. From germline, CDR1 is SGHKS and CDR2 YYEKEE (reference sequence). CDR3 length equals 16 residues. CDR3 sequence (DNA): TGTGCCAGCAGCCGGTCAGGCACGAGCTCTGGAAACACCATATATTTT. This gives the protein CASSRSGTSSGNTIYF.

The CDR3 bases are TGTGCCAGCAGCTTGGGCAGGGCAGGAGCGGGGCAGGAAGCTTTCTTT. It encodes CASSLGRAGAGQEAFF. The chain combines TRBV5-4 with TRBJ1-1; TRBD1 is a possible D gene (5 bases). Per germline, CDR1 SGHNT and CDR2 YYREEE (reference sequence). CDR3 length: 16 amino acids. V shed 0 bases and J shed 8 bases, with 20 bases lying between them.

The V and J genes are TRBV5-6 and TRBJ1-2; no reliable D call. Trimming took off 0 bases at V and 1 base at J, with 13 bases between the two ends. The CDR3 has 16 residues. Germline-derived CDR1 and CDR2 are SGHDT and YYEEEE. CDR3 sequence: CASSLDLHSFNYGYTF. The CDR3 bases are TGTGCCAGCAGCTTGGACCTTCACTCCTTTAACTATGGCTACACCTTC.

The chain has TRBV7-8 and TRBJ2-7; D assignment may be TRBD1 or TRBD2 (5 bases each). The CDR3 is 17 residues long. V gave up 3 bases and J gave up 2 bases, with 20 bases separating them. Germline V gene data show CDR1 as SGHVS and CDR2 as FQNEAQ. CDR3 nucleotide sequence: TGTGCCAGCAGCTTGGACATACCGGGAAAACTAGCCTACGAGCAGTACTTC. Translating it yields CASSLDIPGKLAYEQYF.

This clone was recorded once. The J gene is TRBJ1-5, the V gene TRBV30; possibly TRBD1 for D (5 bases). Germline CDR1 reads GTSNPN; CDR2 reads SVGIG (reference sequence). This CDR3 region has 13 residues. The V end lost 3 bases, the J end lost 5 bases, and 11 bases lay between the germline ends. CDR3 sequence: CAWRRGGDQPQHF. The CDR3 DNA sequence: TGTGCCTGGAGGCGGGGGGGGGATCAGCCCCAGCATTTT.

The chain joins TRBV19 to TRBJ2-4; tentatively, D is TRBD1 (6 bases). The CDR3 length is 14 residues. CDR1 and CDR2 (germline): LNHDA, SQIVND (reference sequence). With 9 bases removed from V and 0 bases from J, the gap between germline ends came to 12 bases. CDR3 DNA: TGTGCCAGCCACTACAGGGAAGCCAAAAACATTCAGTACTTC. Translation gives CASHYREAKNIQYF.

V gene TRBV11-1 combines with J gene TRBJ2-7; possible D gene TRBD2, 5 bases. CDR3 length: 16 residues. Trimming removed 4 bases at V and 3 bases at J, with 19 bases between. Germline V lookup: CDR1 SGHAT, CDR2 FQDESV (reference sequence). The DNA for the CDR3 is TGTGCCAGCAGCTCCGGTTGGGGTTTCGCGGGCTACGAGCAGTACTTC. It encodes CASSSGWGFAGYEQYF.

The chain combines TRBV4-1 with TRBJ2-4; 13 bases are shared with TRBD2. This CDR3 is built from 15 residues. Looked up from germline, CDR1 is MGHRA and CDR2 is YSYEKL. The J segment lost 8 bases and the V segment lost 5 bases, leaving 6 bases of the junction unmatched. The chain's CDR3 is CASSTGLAGADIQYF. The CDR3 nucleotides are TGCGCCAGCAGCACCGGACTAGCGGGAGCGGACATTCAGTACTTC.

The rearrangement links TRBV5-6 to TRBJ2-7; possible D gene TRBD2, 6 bases. Germline V gene data show CDR1 as SGHDT and CDR2 as YYEEEE. V was shortened by 3 bases and J by 0 bases, with 13 bases between the two germline ends. This CDR3 comprises 15 residues. CDR3 amino acids: CASSYGGTFSYEQYF. The CDR3 DNA follows: TGTGCCAGCAGCTACGGTGGGACTTTCTCCTACGAGCAGTACTTC. The full variable domain, rest sourced from reference TRBV5-6 and TRBJ2-7, is DAGVTQSPTHLIKTRGQQVTLRCSPKSGHDTVSWYQQALGQGPQFIFQYYEEEERQRGNFPDRFSGHQFPNYSSELNVNALLLGDSALYLCASSYGGTFSYEQYFGPGTRLTVT.

The genes are TRBV15 and TRBJ1-5; D is ambiguous. Germline CDR1 is LNHNV and CDR2 is YYDKDF (reference sequence). This CDR3 region has 16 residues. Trimming pared 5 bases from V and 0 bases from J, leaving 14 bases between. This CDR3 reads CATSGYFEDSNQPQHF. The CDR3 bases are TGTGCCACCAGCGGCTATTTTGAGGATAGCAATCAGCCCCAGCATTTT.

CDR3 in DNA: TGTGCCAGCAGCGTACTAGCGGGAGGCTCTCTGGGGACAGATACGCAGTATTTT. The encoded protein is CASSVLAGGSLGTDTQYF. This rearrangement joins TRBV9 to TRBJ2-3; 11 bases fit TRBD2. Trimming cost V 1 base and J 3 bases; bases outside gene matches: 10. The CDR3 has 18 amino acids. Germline V gene data show CDR1 as SGDLS and CDR2 as YYNGEE.

The count of this clone is one. This rearrangement joins TRBV7-9 to TRBJ2-1, with D perhaps TRBD1 or TRBD2 (5 bases each). This CDR3 region has 19 residues. CDR1 and CDR2 from the germline V gene are SEHNR and FQNEAQ (reference sequence). The germline V and J ends were trimmed by 1 base and 1 base, with 20 bases remaining between them. The CDR3 loop reads CASSLDPNRGYRSYNEQFF. The CDR3 bases are TGTGCCAGCAGCTTAGATCCCAACCGGGGCTATCGTTCCTACAATGAGCAGTTCTTC.

The chain uses TRBV7-6 and TRBJ2-1, with D possibly TRBD2 on 5 matching bases. V dropped 1 base and J dropped 10 bases, with 8 bases sitting between them. This CDR3 is built from 12 residues. Germline loops: CDR1 SGHVS, CDR2 FNYEAQ. CDR3 amino acids: CASSLGGGEQFF. The CDR3 nucleotides are TGTGCCAGCAGCTTAGGAGGAGGAGAGCAGTTCTTC.

The rearrangement joins TRBV10-3 to TRBJ2-5, with D unresolved. The CDR3 sequence is 12 residues long. Germline values: CDR1 ENHRY, CDR2 SYGVKD. Trimming removed 0 bases at V and 5 bases at J, with 4 bases between. CDR3 residues: CAISESRETQYF. The CDR3 nucleotides are TGTGCCATCAGTGAGTCCCGGGAGACCCAGTACTTC.